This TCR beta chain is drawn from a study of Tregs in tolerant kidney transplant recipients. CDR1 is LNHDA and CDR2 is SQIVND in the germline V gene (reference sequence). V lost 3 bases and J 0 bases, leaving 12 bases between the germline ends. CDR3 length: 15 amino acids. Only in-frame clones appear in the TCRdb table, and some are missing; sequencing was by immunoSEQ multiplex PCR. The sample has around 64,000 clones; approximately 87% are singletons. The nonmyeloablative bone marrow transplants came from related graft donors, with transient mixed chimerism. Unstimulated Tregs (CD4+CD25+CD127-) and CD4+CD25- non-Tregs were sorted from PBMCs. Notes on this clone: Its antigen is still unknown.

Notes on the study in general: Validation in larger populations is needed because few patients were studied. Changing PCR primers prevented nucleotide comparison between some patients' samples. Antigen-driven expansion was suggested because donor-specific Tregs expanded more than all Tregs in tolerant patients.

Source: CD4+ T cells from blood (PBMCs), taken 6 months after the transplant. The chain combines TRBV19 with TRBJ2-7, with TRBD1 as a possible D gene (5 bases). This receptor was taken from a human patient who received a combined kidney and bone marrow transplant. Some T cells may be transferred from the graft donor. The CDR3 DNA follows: TGTGCCAGTAGTATGCGACAGCCGGGCTCCTACGAGCAGTACTTC. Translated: CASSMRQPGSYEQYF. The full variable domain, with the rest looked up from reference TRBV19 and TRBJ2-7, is DGGITQSPKYLFRKEGQNVTLSCEQNLNHDAMYWYRQDPGQGLRLIYYSQIVNDFQKGDIAEGYSVSREKKESFPLTVTSAQKNPTAFYLCASSMRQPGSYEQYFGPGTRLTVT.